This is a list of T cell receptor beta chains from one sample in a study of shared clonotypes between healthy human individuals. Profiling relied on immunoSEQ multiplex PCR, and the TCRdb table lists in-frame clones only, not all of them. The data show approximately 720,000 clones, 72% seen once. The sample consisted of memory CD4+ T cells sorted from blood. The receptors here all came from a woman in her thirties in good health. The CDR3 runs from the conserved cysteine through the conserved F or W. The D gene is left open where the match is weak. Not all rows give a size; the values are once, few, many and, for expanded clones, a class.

TGCGCCAGCAGCGGGGACATCAAGCCCCAGCATTTT	CASSGDIKPQHF	NA	12	TRBJ1-5	TRBV10-2	NA
TGCAGTGCTCACACTAACTATGGCTACACCTTC	CSAHTNYGYTF	NA	11	TRBJ1-2	TRBV20-1	NA
TGTGCCAGCAGCCAAGATTTAGCGGGATCCACCAATGAGCAGTTCTTC	CASSQDLAGSTNEQFF	TRBD2	16	TRBJ2-1	TRBV4-2	NA
TGTGCCAGCTCATCGAGCCGGGACAGGGGGCCCGAGCAGTACTTC	CASSSSRDRGPEQYF	TRBD1	15	TRBJ2-7	TRBV18	NA
TGTGCCTGGAGCGAACAGGGCTATGAGCAGTTCTTC	CAWSEQGYEQFF	NA	12	TRBJ2-1	TRBV30	NA
TGTGCCAGCTCACCGTCGGACAGGTCTCTGGGCTACACCTTC	CASSPSDRSLGYTF	TRBD1	14	TRBJ1-2	TRBV18	few
TGTGCCAGCAGCACCCGCTACAGGGGACCCCTAGGCGAGCAGTACTTC	CASSTRYRGPLGEQYF	TRBD1	16	TRBJ2-7	TRBV7-9	NA
TGTGCCAGCAGCGGAAAGACACCTATGAACACTGAAGCTTTCTTT	CASSGKTPMNTEAFF	NA	15	TRBJ1-1	TRBV9	once
TGTGCCAGCTCACCAGCTAGCGGGAGATCTGGGGCCAACGTCCTGACTTTC	CASSPASGRSGANVLTF	TRBD2	17	TRBJ2-6	TRBV18	NA
TGCGCCAGCAGCTTGGGGGACAGGGATACAGATACGCAGTATTTT	CASSLGDRDTDTQYF	TRBD1	15	TRBJ2-3	TRBV5-1	NA
TGTGCCATCAGTGAAGGTTTAGGTCAGCCCCAGCATTTT	CAISEGLGQPQHF	NA	13	TRBJ1-5	TRBV10-3	NA
TGTGCCAGCAGCAACGGCCGTCCCTGGGGAGATACGCAGTATTTT	CASSNGRPWGDTQYF	NA	15	TRBJ2-3	TRBV5-4	NA
TGTGCCAGTAGTATAGGACAGAACACAGATACGCAGTATTTT	CASSIGQNTDTQYF	NA	14	TRBJ2-3	TRBV19	NA
TGCGCCAGCACCTATATAGACAGTTACGAGCAGTACTTC	CASTYIDSYEQYF	NA	13	TRBJ2-7	TRBV10-2	NA
TGTGCCAGTAGTAAGGGACAGAACACTGAAGCTTTCTTT	CASSKGQNTEAFF	NA	13	TRBJ1-1	TRBV19	NA
TGCGCCAGCAGCTCCGGGAGCGTGAGCACAGATACGCAGTATTTT	CASSSGSVSTDTQYF	NA	15	TRBJ2-3	TRBV5-1	NA
TGTGCCAGCAGCTTAGGGGACAGGGGTATTACCGGGGAGCTGTTTTTT	CASSLGDRGITGELFF	TRBD1	16	TRBJ2-2	TRBV7-6	NA
TGTGCCAGCAGCCACCTAGGCAGCGACTATGGCTACACCTTC	CASSHLGSDYGYTF	NA	14	TRBJ1-2	TRBV4-2	NA
TGTGCCAGCAGTGAAGTTGGGGGGAACAATCAGCCCCAGCATTTT	CASSEVGGNNQPQHF	NA	15	TRBJ1-5	TRBV6-1	NA
TGTGCCAGCAGTTTAGAGGTCCCCAATGAGCAGTTCTTC	CASSLEVPNEQFF	NA	13	TRBJ2-1	TRBV28	NA
TGTGCCAGCTCACTAACAGGGAGTCGCTACACCTTC	CASSLTGSRYTF	NA	12	TRBJ1-2	TRBV18	NA
TGTGCCAGCTCACCCCCATTAGGCTCATACGAGCAGTACTTC	CASSPPLGSYEQYF	NA	14	TRBJ2-7	TRBV18	NA
TGTGCCAGCAGTCCCTACGGGCGGGGGGCTGGCAATCAGCCCCAGCATTTT	CASSPYGRGAGNQPQHF	NA	17	TRBJ1-5	TRBV28	NA
TGTGCCAGCACCGTCCGGGGAGGTAGACCCGGGGAGCTGTTTTTT	CASTVRGGRPGELFF	NA	15	TRBJ2-2	TRBV28	NA
TGTGCCGGAGCTGTGAACACTGAAGCTTTCTTT	CAGAVNTEAFF	NA	11	TRBJ1-1	TRBV30	NA
TGTGCCAGTAGCAGCGGGACTACTAAGTTAAGCATTCAGTACTTC	CASSSGTTKLSIQYF	TRBD2	15	TRBJ2-4	TRBV19	NA
TGTGCCAGCAGCCCCCGGACTAGCGGGAGAGTCTCCTACGAGCAGTACTTC	CASSPRTSGRVSYEQYF	TRBD2	17	TRBJ2-7	TRBV5-4	NA
TGCGCCAGCAGCCAAGAATTACGAAACATGAACACTGAAGCTTTCTTT	CASSQELRNMNTEAFF	NA	16	TRBJ1-1	TRBV4-1	many
TGTGCCAGCAGCTGGGGGGATAACTATGGCTACACCTTC	CASSWGDNYGYTF	NA	13	TRBJ1-2	TRBV5-4	NA
TGTGCCAGCAGCCTCCGATTAAATTGGGGACAGCACACAGATACGCAGTATTTT	CASSLRLNWGQHTDTQYF	TRBD1	18	TRBJ2-3	TRBV7-9	few
TGTGCCAGCAGCAACGCACAGCATAATGAAAAACTGTTTTTT	CASSNAQHNEKLFF	NA	14	TRBJ1-4	TRBV5-4	NA